This T cell receptor (beta chain) comes out of a study of human T cells and chemical hapten exposure. Time point defined: patch test 3, about 24 weeks after DPC sensitization. Treatment noted: therapeutic diphenylcyclopropenone sensitization with weekly scalp DPC. It was unfractionated whole blood from which total RNA was extracted. TCRdb passed the RACE reads through MiXCR, listing each CDR3 protein once. The repertoire includes around 40,000 distinct CDR3 sequences, about 13% of them detected once, and 2.3% sits in the top ten. This CDR3 has 17 residues. Losses at the gene ends were 8 bases for V and 4 bases for J; bases not matched to a gene: 18. Germline-derived CDR1 and CDR2 are DFQATT and SNEGSKA (reference sequence).

This sequence joins TRBV20-1 and TRBJ2-1; the match to TRBD2 covers 9 bases. The sequenced sample was whole blood, obtained in connection with sensitization to the hapten diphenylcyclopropenone (DPC). This TCR came from a woman in her thirties or forties with alopecia areata. Some clones in this sample may be carry-over from other donors' samples. As DNA, the CDR3 is TGCAGTCCTCGGCCGCTGGCGGGAGGGCCGTTATACAATGAGCAGTTCTTC. This translates into CSPRPLAGGPLYNEQFF.